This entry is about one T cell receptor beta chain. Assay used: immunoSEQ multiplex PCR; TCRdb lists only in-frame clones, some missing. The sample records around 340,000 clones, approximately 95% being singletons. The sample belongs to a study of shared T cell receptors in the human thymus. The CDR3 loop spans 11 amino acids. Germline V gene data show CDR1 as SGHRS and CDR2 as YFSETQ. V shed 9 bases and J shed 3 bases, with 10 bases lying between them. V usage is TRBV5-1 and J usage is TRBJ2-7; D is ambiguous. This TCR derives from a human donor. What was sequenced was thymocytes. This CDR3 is CATDRNYEQYF. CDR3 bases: TGCGCCACCGACCGGAACTACGAGCAGTACTTC.